This T cell receptor (beta chain) was captured in a study of shared clonotypes between healthy human individuals. The data were produced by immunoSEQ multiplex PCR, yet TCRdb's version contains in-frame clones alone and is incomplete. The table lists about a million clones, more than 75% of them singletons. The CDR3 contains 15 residues. The germline V and J ends were trimmed by 1 base and 5 bases, with 12 bases remaining between them. Germline lookup yields CDR1 SNHLY and CDR2 FYNNEI. The sequence derives from a young man in good health. The sample taken for sequencing was memory CD4+ T cells sorted from blood. Subset defined: CD45RA-negative fraction. J is TRBJ1-5 and V is TRBV2, with D uncertain. The CDR3 reads CASSEDLPPDQPQHF. As DNA, the CDR3 is TGTGCCAGCAGTGAAGATCTCCCCCCCGATCAGCCCCAGCATTTT.